The rows below give T cell receptor beta chains drawn from one sample of a study of cytomegalovirus exposure and HLA in healthy donors. Assay: immunoSEQ multiplex PCR; the TCRdb copy retains only in-frame clones and omits some. Of some 77,000 clones listed, roughly 85% were seen once; the top ten hold more than 2%. The sample taken for sequencing was PBMCs. Receptors originate from a man aged 30-40 years in good health and CMV-seronegative. CDR3s include the opening cysteine and the closing phenylalanine or tryptophan. The order of the fields is V gene, CDR3 protein.

TRBV6-1 CASSAASHNEQFF
TRBV4-1 CASNDRGGTEAFF
TRBV27 CASSLQGTGGRSEAFF
TRBV4-3 CASSQEPGGRRGPLHF
TRBV5-6 CASSLAPGRTEAFF
TRBV2 CASTGGYEQYF
TRBV6-6 CASRRRGTSYNEQFF
TRBV5-4 CASSSPGTKDTQYF
TRBV14 CASSRGTGGFDEQFF
TRBV5-5 CASSKDRGSQYF
TRBV29-1 CSVMGQSYEQYF
TRBV27 CASSFQGTGELFF
TRBV6-9 CASSSPNGGSVHTQYF
TRBV6-1 CAPSNRTGDEQYF
TRBV11-2 CASSLNRYTEAFF
TRBV18 CASSPLGQGNQPQHF
TRBV29-1 CSMERPPTTDTQYF
TRBV18 CASSPQTGLNGSPLHF
TRBV4-1 CASSLPGSYEQYF
TRBV9 CASSIPRTGRNYGYTF
TRBV4-3 CASSQGQGADTGELFF
TRBV2 CATTGRETDGYTF
TRBV7-9 CSSSLTSGSIYF
TRBV27 CASSSWGRNTEAFF
TRBV2 CASTLAGNTGELFF
TRBV9 CASSVGLDRGSGYTF
TRBV28 CASSSQGTAGPDTQYF
TRBV11-1 CASRRDTYNEQFF
TRBV19 CASRNEGINEQYF
TRBV6-5 CASSPTRATNEKLFF
TRBV6-5 CASSSTGLGVQPQHF
TRBV19 CASSIGLAGTYEQYF
TRBV29-1 CSVDLTEEGVQETQYF
TRBV6-6 CASRPAAGRDNEQFF
TRBV7-9 CASSSGYSSYEQYF
TRBV28 CASQGDIPNAQYF
TRBV15 CATSLPLGLAGTTDTQYF
TRBV30 CAWSVTGTGNGANVLTF
TRBV7-9 CASSLEEDRGHF
TRBV21-1 CASSKREDSYNEQFF
TRBV9 CASRGHENTEAFF
TRBV5-1 CASSLAGQGEAFF
TRBV4-1 CASSQQLAGVNEQYF
TRBV29-1 CSVDPGANYGYTF
TRBV19 CASSGGRGWAQHF
TRBV28 CASSLWVSGRRVNEQFF
TRBV10-2 CASRNQGITEAFF
TRBV2 CASSDQHSSYEQYF
TRBV4-3 CASSQDPYASGATYNEQFF
TRBV2 CASKDPGGTNGEQFF
TRBV7-2 CASSSLQETQYF
TRBV11-1 CASSLTDTQYF
TRBV25-1 CASSEGGPNHEQFF
TRBV6-4 CARNKRSYTQYF
TRBV29-1 CSVRNTEAFF
TRBV7-2 CASSSTGGRMNEQFF